The next 10 T cell receptor beta chains were all read from a single sample in a study of T cells expressing NK-cell markers. Reprocessing the 5' RACE reads, TCRdb reports a single entry for every CDR3 protein and omits DNA. This specimen shows roughly 390,000 distinct CDR3 sequences; the ten leading clones hold over 4%. The sequencing input was blood T cells: a sorted CD56 or NKG2C T cell subset, CD4+ or CD8+ T cells, or bulk PBMC T cells (not recorded which). All receptors derive from a man aged 18 to 69 in good health.

The rearrangement links TRBV11-2 to TRBJ2-5. The germline gives CDR1 SGHAT, CDR2 FQNNGV. The CDR3 is 12 amino acids. The CDR3: CASSSHKETQYF.

This chain connects TRBV5-1 to TRBJ1-6; TCRdb's assignment of TRBD1 cannot be checked, as there is no DNA. This CDR3 has 18 amino acids. Germline V gene data show CDR1 as SGHRS and CDR2 as YFSETQ. The CDR3 reads CASSLTGTGGYYNSPLHF.

V usage is TRBV6-2 or TRBV6-3 and J usage is TRBJ1-1. From germline, CDR1 is MNHEY and CDR2 SVGEGT. The CDR3 extends over 12 amino acids. CDR3 amino acids: CASSRGEGKAFF.

The chain joins TRBV9 to TRBJ1-1; without DNA, the TCRdb call of TRBD1 cannot be checked. Germline V gene lookup returns CDR1 SGDLS and CDR2 YYNGEE. The CDR3 has 15 amino acids. The CDR3 is CASSRGQDMNTEAFF.

V is TRBV20-1 and J is TRBJ1-5. The CDR3 sequence is 15 residues long. CDR1 is DFQATT and CDR2 is SNEGSKA in the germline V gene (reference sequence). CDR3 region: CSASPTWRRNQPQHF.

This rearrangement joins TRBV6-1 to TRBJ2-1; the D call of TRBD2 rests on TCRdb alone, since no DNA is present to check it. The CDR3 spans 17 residues. Looked up from germline, CDR1 is MNHNS and CDR2 is SASEGT. The CDR3 sequence is CASSRGSGGLSYNEQFF.

The rearrangement joins TRBV25-1 to TRBJ2-5. CDR3 length: 13 amino acids. Germline CDR1 MGHDK, CDR2 SYGVNS. This CDR3 reads CASSEYMGETQYF.

The chain has TRBV7-9 and TRBJ1-1. The CDR3 runs to 15 residues. Germline lookup yields CDR1 SEHNR and CDR2 FQNEAQ (reference sequence). CDR3: CASSTYSSLSTEAFF.

The rearrangement links TRBV12-3 or TRBV12-4 to TRBJ2-1; TCRdb's assignment of TRBD1 cannot be checked, as there is no DNA. The CDR3 length is 16 residues. The CDR3 reads CASSSRQLSSYNEQFF.

The chain has TRBV20-1 and TRBJ1-6. The CDR3 covers 14 residues. Germline-derived CDR1 and CDR2 are DFQATT and SNEGSKA (reference sequence). The CDR3 sequence: CSARRASGDSPLHF.